Listed here are 5 T cell receptor beta chains from one sample, sequenced in a study of identical twins. TCRdb re-derived calls from the 5' RACE reads in MiXCR, one entry per CDR3 protein. The sample contains hundreds of thousands of distinct CDR3 sequences, about a tenth of which appear only once. The sequenced material came from memory (CD45RO+) T cells sorted from blood. These receptors were taken from a woman aged 18-35 years in good health.

As for this clonotype: The junction differs from germline at one of its ends, possibly a read error. The genes are TRBV7-7 and TRBJ2-7; maybe TRBD2 (5 bases). The V gene's germline CDR1 is SSHAT and CDR2 FNYEAQ (reference sequence). The CDR3 length is 15 residues. The CDR3 sequence: CASSFAPGSSYEQYF. CDR3 bases: TGTGCTAGCAGCTTTGCCCCGGGGAGCTCCTACGAGCAGTACTTC.

The chain joins TRBV5-1 to TRBJ2-5; tentatively, D is TRBD2 (5 bases). Germline V gives CDR1 SGHRS, CDR2 YFSETQ. V was pared by 4 bases and J by 5 bases, with 15 bases between. This CDR3 comprises 14 residues. The CDR3 sequence: CASSSGLRGETQYF. The CDR3 DNA is TGCGCCAGCAGCAGCGGATTACGAGGGGAGACCCAGTACTTC.

This chain connects TRBV20-1 to TRBJ2-7; D remains unclear. V was shortened by 1 base and J by 7 bases, with 8 bases between the two germline ends. The CDR3 covers 11 residues. Germline CDR1 reads DFQATT; CDR2 reads SNEGSKA (reference sequence). CDR3 amino acids: CSARGAQEQYF. CDR3 DNA sequence: TGCAGTGCTAGAGGGGCGCAGGAGCAGTACTTC.

There are a few counts of this clonotype. This chain uses TRBV6-1 with TRBJ2-6, with no clear D. Trimming cost V 6 bases and J 0 bases, with 6 bases left between them. The CDR3 length is 14 residues. CDR1 is MNHNS and CDR2 is SASEGT in the germline V gene. CDR3 DNA: TGTGCCAGCAGACAGAGCTCTGGGGCCAACGTCCTGACTTTC. Amino acid sequence: CASRQSSGANVLTF.

This clonotype was counted only a few times. The chain carries TRBV19 and TRBJ1-6; no clear D. Germline V gene data show CDR1 as LNHDA and CDR2 as SQIVND (reference sequence). CDR3 length: 13 residues. V was clipped by 4 bases and J by 4 bases, with 5 bases between them. As DNA, the CDR3 is TGTGCCAGTAGTACCCTATATAATTCACCCCTCCACTTT. Translation: CASSTLYNSPLHF.